This TCR beta chain was captured by sequencing in a study of blood T cell repertoires in COVID-19. Study details: Both acute and convalescent COVID-19 samples were obtained from the United States, Italy and Spain. T cells, B-cell-depleted T cells, or PBMCs provided the cDNA or gDNA that served as material.

CDR1 is SGDLS and CDR2 is YYNGEE in the germline V gene. Trimming removed 1 base at V and 4 bases at J, with 9 bases between. This CDR3 is built from 13 residues. In Seattle, patients joined the study during active infection and were tracked longitudinally. Per the study methods: Reference gene primer amplification gave estimated nucleated cell counts. Sequenced by immunoSEQ multiplex PCR; TCRdb stores in-frame clones only, minus some. The V and J calls and clone size were taken over from that table, and D and trimming were inferred from the DNA. The data hold more than 250,000 clones, with around 89% observed a single time.

This chain connects TRBV9 to TRBJ2-7; D not resolved. The source is a woman aged 30 to 39 with COVID-19, enrolled during active disease. Sequencing was done on a sample of peripheral blood. The CDR3 is CASSVSSGYEQYF. The DNA of the CDR3 is TGTGCCAGCAGCGTATCCTCCGGGTACGAGCAGTACTTC.